Listed here are 25 T cell receptor beta chains from one sample, sequenced in a study of blood T cell repertoires in COVID-19. Repertoires were generated with immunoSEQ multiplex PCR, while TCRdb's copy carries only in-frame clones and drops some. The sample yields 200,000 to 300,000 clones, approximately 83% seen once. The sample taken for sequencing was PBMCs or T cells enriched from blood (not recorded which). All receptors derive from a woman in her forties with acute COVID-19.

The chain is built from TRBV29-1 and TRBJ2-1; D ambiguous. This CDR3 has 15 residues. V lost 0 bases and J lost 6, with 15 bases in between. The germline V gene has CDR1 SQVTM and CDR2 ANQGSEA. CDR3 DNA sequence: TGCAGCGTTGAAGAACCCGAGGTCGCTAGCAATGAGCAGTTCTTC. Protein product: CSVEEPEVASNEQFF.

The rearrangement uses TRBV19 and TRBJ2-1; the match to TRBD2 covers 8 bases. J gave up 7 bases and V 4 bases, and 6 bases lay outside the gene matches. In germline, CDR1 is LNHDA, CDR2 SQIVND (reference sequence). This CDR3 has 14 amino acids. CDR3: CASSTRTSQNEQFF. The CDR3, as DNA: TGTGCCAGTAGTACCCGGACTAGCCAAAATGAGCAGTTCTTC.

The chain links TRBV9 to TRBJ2-3, with D maybe TRBD1 (5 bases). Germline V CDR1 and CDR2: SGDLS, YYNGEE. This CDR3 is built from 16 residues. The V gene lost 4 bases and the J gene lost 0 bases, with 15 bases spanning the gap. The CDR3 reads CASSLEDISSTDTQYF. As DNA, the CDR3 is TGTGCCAGCAGCCTAGAGGACATTTCTAGCACAGATACGCAGTATTTT.

The chain uses TRBV27 and TRBJ1-2; TRBD1 matches at 8 bases. J gave up 0 bases and V 7 bases, and 19 bases lay outside the gene matches. The germline V gene encodes CDR1 MNHEY and CDR2 SMNVEV (reference sequence). The CDR3 sequence is 19 residues long. Written as DNA, the CDR3 is TGTGCCAGCACCCCTGCAAGGCGACAGGGGTCTGGAACTAACTATGGCTACACCTTC. Residues: CASTPARRQGSGTNYGYTF.

The J gene is TRBJ2-5, the V gene TRBV7-6; 8 bases fit TRBD1. Germline values: CDR1 SGHVS, CDR2 FNYEAQ. V gave up 5 bases and J gave up 3 bases; unmatched junction bases: 2. The CDR3 is 13 amino acids. The CDR3 is CASSLDREETQYF. Written as DNA, the CDR3 is TGTGCCAGCAGCCTGGACAGGGAAGAGACCCAGTACTTC. The complete variable domain, with remaining parts taken from reference TRBV7-6 and TRBJ2-5, reads GAGVSQSPRYKVTKRGQDVALRCDPISGHVSLYWYRQALGQGPEFLTYFNYEAQQDKSGLPNDRFSAERPEGSISTLTIQRTEQRDSAMYRCASSLDREETQYFGPGTRLLVL.

V and J are TRBV6-9 and TRBJ2-7, with TRBD2 identical over 7 bases. V lost 8 bases, J lost 5 bases, and 9 bases stayed unmatched. The CDR3 has 13 residues. Germline CDR1 and CDR2: MNHGY and SVAAGI. This CDR3 is CASLRGGPDEQYF. The CDR3 DNA reads TGTGCCAGCTTGCGGGGAGGGCCGGACGAGCAGTACTTC.

The chain has TRBV7-8 and TRBJ1-2; D is possibly TRBD1 (5 bases). Germline CDR1 reads SGHVS; CDR2 reads FQNEAQ. Trimming took off 2 bases at V and 2 bases at J, with 12 bases between the two ends. The CDR3 runs 15 residues. The CDR3 DNA follows: TGTGCCAGCAGCTTAATCCCAGGGCGGAACTATGGCTACACCTTC. It is translated as CASSLIPGRNYGYTF.

This chain uses TRBV3-1 (or the pseudogene TRBV3-2) with TRBJ2-7; TRBD2 might be the D (7 bases). Germline lookup yields CDR1 LGHDT and CDR2 YNNKEL (reference sequence). CDR3 length: 16 residues. Trimming cost V 4 bases and J 5 bases, with 21 bases left between them. Here the CDR3 reads CASSPPGGGVTHEQYF. The CDR3 DNA reads TGTGCCAGCAGCCCCCCGGGCGGGGGCGTGACTCACGAGCAGTACTTC.

The chain has TRBV9 and TRBJ2-7; possibly TRBD2 for D (6 bases). Looked up from germline, CDR1 is SGDLS and CDR2 is YYNGEE. The CDR3 contains 15 residues. V dropped 0 bases and J dropped 4 bases, with 14 bases sitting between them. CDR3 amino acids: CASSVGFLGGYEQYF. Here the CDR3 DNA reads TGTGCCAGCAGCGTAGGCTTCTTGGGGGGATACGAGCAGTACTTC.

The chain carries TRBV6-5 and TRBJ2-3; 13 positions match TRBD2. Trimming cost V 11 bases and J 2 bases; bases outside gene matches: 4. This CDR3 is built from 14 residues. Per the germline V gene, CDR1 is MNHEY and CDR2 is SVGAGI. This CDR3 is CAGGTSGNTDTQYF. The CDR3 DNA follows: TGTGCCGGCGGGACTAGCGGGAACACAGATACGCAGTATTTT.

The rearrangement links TRBV5-1 to TRBJ2-5; 8 bases align to TRBD2. This CDR3 comprises 13 residues. V was clipped by 5 bases and J by 4 bases; unmatched bases: 4. Germline values: CDR1 SGHRS, CDR2 YFSETQ. The CDR3 nucleotides are TGCGCCAGCAGTATCCTAGCGGGAGAGACCCAGTACTTC. Its translation is CASSILAGETQYF.

The chain joins TRBV5-1 to TRBJ2-1; 13 bases are shared with TRBD2. The CDR3 is 19 amino acids. The V and J ends lost 4 bases and 0 bases, in that order; junction bases with no gene match: 10. CDR1 and CDR2 from the germline V gene are SGHRS and YFSETQ. The CDR3 spells CASSQRGLAGDVSYNEQFF. In nucleotides, the CDR3 is TGCGCCAGCAGCCAGAGAGGACTAGCGGGAGATGTCTCCTACAATGAGCAGTTCTTC.

This rearrangement joins TRBV7-9 to TRBJ2-7, with 10 nucleotides matching TRBD1. There are 15 residues in the CDR3. V gave up 1 base and J gave up 7 bases; unmatched junction bases: 7. From germline, CDR1 is SEHNR and CDR2 FQNEAQ (reference sequence). CDR3 region: CASSLDGTGAPEQYF. CDR3 in DNA: TGTGCCAGCAGCTTAGATGGGACAGGGGCGCCTGAGCAGTACTTC.

This clone was counted once. The chain carries TRBV2 and TRBJ1-5; 7 bases fit TRBD1. The J segment lost 0 bases and the V segment lost 10 bases, leaving 3 bases of the junction unmatched. This CDR3 is built from 13 residues. The germline CDR1 and CDR2 sequences are SNHLY and FYNNEI. CDR3 sequence reads: CATGTVSNQPQHF. The CDR3 DNA reads as TGTGCCACCGGGACAGTTAGCAATCAGCCCCAGCATTTT.

The V call is TRBV11-2, the J call TRBJ2-1; D is uncertain. The V end was cut by 1 base, the J end by 6 bases, with 13 bases between. Germline CDR1 SGHAT, CDR2 FQNNGV. This CDR3 contains 15 residues. CDR3 DNA: TGTGCCAGCAGCTTAGGATCCCCTTTCAGCAATGAGCAGTTCTTC. It encodes CASSLGSPFSNEQFF.

The genes are TRBV5-1 and TRBJ2-2, with D unclear. The germline V and J ends were trimmed by 0 bases and 1 base, with 7 bases remaining between them. The CDR3 has 15 residues. Germline V gene sequence: CDR1 SGHRS, CDR2 YFSETQ. The CDR3, as DNA: TGCGCCAGCAGCTTGGGCGCGGTGAACACCGGGGAGCTGTTTTTT. Translating it yields CASSLGAVNTGELFF.

The chain employs TRBV30 and TRBJ1-2; no definite D call. This CDR3 comprises 14 residues. Germline V gene data show CDR1 as GTSNPN and CDR2 as SVGIG (reference sequence). The V gene lost 7 bases and the J gene lost 7 bases, with 22 bases spanning the gap. CDR3 residues: CAYTSGFKGSGYTF. The CDR3 nucleotides read TGTGCCTACACCTCGGGGTTTAAGGGAAGTGGCTACACCTTC.

The rearrangement uses TRBV12-3 or TRBV12-4 and TRBJ1-1; D not resolved. The CDR3 consists of 11 residues. V was shortened by 3 bases and J by 10 bases, with 9 bases between the two germline ends. As DNA, the CDR3 is TGTGCCAGCAGTTTCGGTGGGCGAGCTTTCTTT. Protein: CASSFGGRAFF.

The rearrangement uses TRBV6-1 and TRBJ2-3; D not resolved. CDR1 and CDR2 from the germline V gene are MNHNS and SASEGT. There are 10 residues in the CDR3. Trimming took off 10 bases at V and 8 bases at J, with 10 bases between the two ends. The CDR3 sequence is CATGSGTQYF. DNA for the CDR3: TGTGCCACTGGGTCGGGTACGCAGTATTTT.

This clone is a singleton in its sample. The gene calls are TRBV11-3 and TRBJ2-7, with D possibly TRBD2 on 5 matching bases. The V and J ends lost 4 bases and 4 bases respectively, with 14 bases between them. The CDR3 is 14 residues long. Per germline, CDR1 SGHNT and CDR2 YENEEA. The CDR3 nucleotides read TGTGCCAGCAGCTCCGGACTCGTACGATACGAGCAGTACTTC. This encodes CASSSGLVRYEQYF.

The rearrangement joins TRBV3-1 (or the pseudogene TRBV3-2) to TRBJ2-1; D is perhaps TRBD2 (6 bases). The CDR3 spans 13 residues. Trimming left V 3 bases short and J 6 bases short, with 9 bases between. Germline lookup yields CDR1 LGHDT and CDR2 YNNKEL (reference sequence). DNA for the CDR3: TGTGCCAGCAGCCACGGAGGGGCCAATGAGCAGTTCTTC. Translating it yields CASSHGGANEQFF.

V is TRBV4-1 and J is TRBJ1-2; 7 nucleotides agree with TRBD1. Germline loops: CDR1 MGHRA, CDR2 YSYEKL. The CDR3 is 15 amino acids. The trim removed 1 base at V and 8 bases at J, leaving 10 bases unmatched. CDR3 region: CASSQGDRARFGYTF. CDR3 DNA: TGCGCCAGCAGCCAAGGAGACAGGGCGCGGTTCGGCTACACCTTC.

This rearrangement joins TRBV2 to TRBJ2-1, with TRBD2 matching 8 bases. The junction had 13 bases not matched to a gene; V was cut back by 10 bases and J by 5 bases. The germline CDR1 and CDR2 sequences are SNHLY and FYNNEI. The CDR3 consists of 15 residues. The DNA of the CDR3 is TGTGCCACCTACGGGACTAGGAAGGTCAACAATGAGCAGTTCTTC. Its translation: CATYGTRKVNNEQFF.

The V call is TRBV11-2, the J call TRBJ2-2; a weak D match, TRBD1 (5 bases). V was pared by 5 bases and J by 1 base, with 11 bases between. Germline lookup yields CDR1 SGHAT and CDR2 FQNNGV. The CDR3 length is 15 residues. The CDR3 nucleotides read TGTGCCAGCAGCCGCCTAGGACAGAACACCGGGGAGCTGTTTTTT. Encoded protein: CASSRLGQNTGELFF.

The genes are TRBV30 and TRBJ1-5, with D possibly being TRBD1 (6 bases). CDR1 GTSNPN and CDR2 SVGIG come from the germline V gene (reference sequence). This CDR3 spans 14 amino acids. Trimming left V 4 bases short and J 7 bases short, with 17 bases between. DNA of the CDR3: TGTGCCTGGAACCAGAGGGGGGGTAACCAGCCCCAGCATTTT. Translating gives CAWNQRGGNQPQHF. Together with reference TRBV30 and TRBJ1-5, the CDR3 gives the full variable domain: SQTIHQWPATLVQPVGSPLSLECTVEGTSNPNLYWYRQAAGRGLQLLFYSVGIGQISSEVPQNLSASRPQDRQFILSSKKLLLSDSGFYLCAWNQRGGNQPQHFGDGTRLSIL.